The 22 T cell receptor beta chains given below trace back to one sample, sequenced in a study of blood T cell repertoires in COVID-19. Libraries were prepared by immunoSEQ multiplex PCR; TCRdb keeps only in-frame clonotypes and omits some of them. The sample lists about 220,000 clones; more than 65% were seen once. Sample: peripheral blood. All receptors derive from a man aged 50 to 59 with active or convalescent COVID-19.

The V gene is TRBV6-1, the J gene TRBJ1-6; the D gene is possibly TRBD1 (6 bases). V was pared by 1 base and J by 7 bases, with 14 bases between. The CDR3 spans 16 residues. CDR1 is MNHNS and CDR2 is SASEGT in the germline V gene. The CDR3 sequence is CASSEGFLGQNSPLHF. CDR3 DNA: TGTGCCAGCAGTGAAGGTTTTCTTGGACAGAATTCACCCCTCCACTTT.

The chain has TRBV7-2 and TRBJ1-5, with D perhaps TRBD1 (6 bases). The CDR3 runs 14 residues. The germline V gene has CDR1 SGHTA and CDR2 FQGNSA. V was pared by 1 base and J by 10 bases, with 14 bases between. CDR3 amino acids: CASSLGQGLAPQHF. CDR3 nucleotide sequence: TGTGCCAGCAGCTTAGGGCAGGGGTTGGCACCCCAGCATTTT.

The gene calls are TRBV5-1 and TRBJ2-1; 11 nucleotides line up with TRBD2. The CDR3 consists of 16 residues. Per the germline V gene, CDR1 is SGHRS and CDR2 is YFSETQ. V trimming: 0 bases; J trimming: 3 bases; junction bases outside the gene matches: 2. CDR3 coding DNA: TGCGCCAGCAGCTTGGAGACTAGCGGGAACTACAATGAGCAGTTCTTC. It yields the protein CASSLETSGNYNEQFF. Looking up the rest from reference TRBV5-1 and TRBJ2-1 gives the full variable domain: KAGVTQTPRYLIKTRGQQVTLSCSPISGHRSVSWYQQTPGQGLQFLFEYFSETQRNKGNFPGRFSGRQFSNSRSEMNVSTLELGDSALYLCASSLETSGNYNEQFFGPGTRLTVL.

The chain links TRBV19 to TRBJ2-7; 9 nucleotides align to TRBD1. The CDR3 runs to 14 residues. V lost 6 bases and J lost 6; bases outside the gene matches: 9. Germline V gives CDR1 LNHDA, CDR2 SQIVND (reference sequence). The CDR3 sequence is CASRRSGQGGEQYF. The CDR3 coding sequence is TGTGCCAGTAGGAGATCGGGACAGGGCGGCGAGCAGTACTTC.

The V call is TRBV5-6, the J call TRBJ2-3; D unclear. Germline values: CDR1 SGHDT, CDR2 YYEEEE. The length of the CDR3 is 15 residues. Trimming removed 4 bases from V and 4 bases from J, with 16 bases in between. The DNA for the CDR3 is TGTGCCAGCAGCCTGTCAGGCCTATCCGCAGATACGCAGTATTTT. It is translated as CASSLSGLSADTQYF.

V is TRBV7-2 and J is TRBJ2-7, with TRBD1 as a possible D gene (5 bases). The germline CDR1 and CDR2 sequences are SGHTA and FQGNSA. This CDR3 contains 14 residues. V lost 1 base to trimming and J lost 4 bases, with 11 bases between them. The DNA for the CDR3 is TGTGCCAGCAGCTTAGACAGGTTCTCGTACGAGCAGTACGTC. Translation: CASSLDRFSYEQYV.

The chain links TRBV6-6 to TRBJ1-3; 7 bases map to TRBD1. Trimming removed 6 bases from V and 3 bases from J; junction bases left unmatched: 2. The CDR3 is made up of 13 amino acids. CDR1 is MNHNY, CDR2 SVGAGI, per germline (reference sequence). The CDR3 DNA follows: TGTGCCAGCAGGTCAGGGGGTGGAAACACCATATATTTT. Translating gives CASRSGGGNTIYF.

This clone was seen once. The chain uses TRBV6-2 or TRBV6-3 and TRBJ2-5, with TRBD2 matching 10 bases. CDR1 and CDR2 from the germline V gene are MNHEY and SVGEGT. The junction had 21 bases not matched to a gene; V was cut back by 6 bases and J by 5 bases. The CDR3 is 19 amino acids. This chain's CDR3 is CASSQPSLSGRASGETQYF. In nucleotides, the CDR3 is TGTGCCAGCAGCCAGCCTTCTTTGAGCGGGAGGGCCTCGGGGGAGACCCAGTACTTC.

Comment on this clone: Within the sample, other DNA sequences also encode this same CDR3. This chain uses TRBV7-2 with TRBJ1-1, with unresolved D. The V end lost 5 bases, the J end lost 1 base, and 5 bases lay between the germline ends. The germline V gene has CDR1 SGHTA and CDR2 FQGNSA. CDR3 length equals 12 residues. The CDR3 loop reads CASSTGNTEAFF. The CDR3 nucleotides are TGTGCCAGCAGCACCGGGAACACTGAAGCTTTCTTT.

This CDR3 is CASSPTGNTEAFF. The DNA for the CDR3 is TGTGCCAGCAGCCCGACAGGGAACACTGAAGCTTTCTTT. This chain uses TRBV9 with TRBJ1-1; D perhaps matches TRBD1 (6 bases). The CDR3 totals 13 residues. V lost 4 bases and J 1 base, leaving 8 bases between the germline ends. From germline, CDR1 is SGDLS and CDR2 YYNGEE.

This chain links TRBV10-3 with TRBJ2-7; no clear D. The V and J ends lost 4 bases and 4 bases respectively, with 11 bases between them. Germline CDR1 reads ENHRY; CDR2 reads SYGVKD. The CDR3 length is 13 residues. CDR3 nucleotides: TGTGCCATCAGTGGTAGCCTATTTTACGAGCAGTACGTC. This translates into CAISGSLFYEQYV.

This rearrangement joins TRBV7-3 to TRBJ1-1; D remains ambiguous. CDR1 and CDR2 (germline): SGHTA, FQGTGA. Trimming removed 1 base at V and 4 bases at J, with 10 bases between. The CDR3 contains 14 residues. The CDR3: CASSLSDRVTEAFF. CDR3 coding DNA: TGTGCCAGCAGCTTAAGTGACCGGGTCACTGAAGCTTTCTTT.

CDR3 protein: CASSQSGGQPQHF. CDR3 nucleotides: TGCGCCAGCAGTCAATCGGGGGGTCAGCCCCAGCATTTT. This sequence joins TRBV23-1 and TRBJ1-5, with D tentatively TRBD1 (5 bases). TRBV23-1 is noted as an ORF with a role that remains uncertain. V gave up 0 bases and J gave up 6 bases, with 6 bases separating them. There are 13 residues in the CDR3.

V gene TRBV7-8 combines with J gene TRBJ2-2; TRBD2 is a possible D gene (6 bases). The germline gives CDR1 SGHVS, CDR2 FQNEAQ. This CDR3 is 18 amino acids long. With 5 bases removed from V and 4 bases from J, the gap between germline ends came to 23 bases. CDR3 loop: CASSHTGTSLLGTGELFF. CDR3 coding DNA: TGTGCCAGCAGCCACACCGGGACTTCCCTCCTCGGCACCGGGGAGCTGTTTTTT.

The V gene is TRBV19, the J gene TRBJ1-6; D ambiguous. The CDR3 spans 14 residues. CDR1 and CDR2 (germline): LNHDA, SQIVND (reference sequence). The ends were cut back, 5 bases at V and 11 bases at J, with 16 bases in the middle. CDR3 residues: CASSFSGFGAPLHF. Here the CDR3 DNA reads TGTGCCAGTAGTTTCTCCGGGTTCGGGGCACCCCTCCACTTT. Combining the CDR3 with reference TRBV19 and TRBJ1-6 gives the whole variable domain DGGITQSPKYLFRKEGQNVTLSCEQNLNHDAMYWYRQDPGQGLRLIYYSQIVNDFQKGDIAEGYSVSREKKESFPLTVTSAQKNPTAFYLCASSFSGFGAPLHFGNGTRLTVT.

This chain connects TRBV12-3 or TRBV12-4 to TRBJ1-2; D remains ambiguous. There are 13 residues in the CDR3. Trimming removed 5 bases from V and 9 bases from J, with 16 bases in between. The CDR3 DNA follows: TGTGCCAGCAGTCAGGCCACTCATCCGCGCTACACCTTC. Protein: CASSQATHPRYTF.

The V and J genes are TRBV19 and TRBJ1-1, with a possible D match to TRBD1 (5 bases). Germline V CDR1 and CDR2: LNHDA, SQIVND (reference sequence). The germline V and J ends were trimmed by 5 bases and 3 bases, with 10 bases remaining between them. The CDR3 sequence is 13 residues long. This CDR3 reads CASSQGFDTEAFF. For the CDR3, the DNA is TGTGCCAGTAGTCAGGGCTTCGACACTGAAGCTTTCTTT.

The chain recombines TRBV14 with TRBJ1-6; TRBD1 matches at 7 bases. With V trimmed by 3 bases and J by 8 bases, 7 bases remained unmatched. Germline CDR1 reads SGHDN; CDR2 reads FVKESK. This CDR3 has 15 amino acids. The CDR3 nucleotides are TGTGCCAGCAGCCACCCAGGGGGTAACTATTCACCCCTCCACTTT. This codes for CASSHPGGNYSPLHF.

The rearrangement links TRBV13 to TRBJ1-3, with 9 nucleotides matching TRBD1. Germline CDR1 PRHDT, CDR2 FYEKMQ (reference sequence). The trim removed 2 bases at V and 4 bases at J, leaving 12 bases unmatched. The CDR3 extends over 18 amino acids. The CDR3 protein is CASSLTLARGQGGNTIYF. The CDR3 DNA reads as TGTGCCAGCAGCTTAACCCTCGCACGGGGACAGGGAGGAAACACCATATATTTT.

The chain combines TRBV29-1 with TRBJ2-5, with 8 bases aligning to TRBD1. The CDR3 totals 13 residues. Germline V CDR1 and CDR2: SQVTM, ANQGSEA. V lost 5 bases and J lost 4; bases outside the gene matches: 6. CDR3 sequence (DNA): TGCAGCGTTTCCGACAGGGGCGGAGAGACCCAGTACTTC. This codes for CSVSDRGGETQYF.

The V call is TRBV7-2, the J call TRBJ2-3; D is uncertain. The V gene's germline CDR1 is SGHTA and CDR2 FQGNSA. The CDR3 loop spans 12 amino acids. Trimming shortened V by 4 bases and J by 2 bases, and 4 bases separated the two germline ends. CDR3 residues: CASSSFTDTQYF. The CDR3 coding sequence is TGTGCCAGCAGCTCTTTCACAGATACGCAGTATTTT.

V and J are TRBV7-8 and TRBJ2-2; maybe TRBD2 (5 bases). CDR3 size: 15 residues. The V end was cut by 4 bases, the J end by 5 bases, with 14 bases between. CDR1 is SGHVS and CDR2 is FQNEAQ in the germline V gene. CDR3 DNA sequence: TGTGCCAGCAGCTCGGAAGAAAGGAGGACCGGGGAGCTGTTTTTT. Its translation is CASSSEERRTGELFF.